The source of this T cell receptor beta chain is a study of shared clonotypes between healthy human individuals. Some clones are missing from TCRdb's copy, which holds only in-frame ones; the method was immunoSEQ multiplex PCR. This table holds millions of clones, 90% to 95% found once. A CD45RA-negative memory subset and a CD45RA+ naive subset were separated from the CD4+ cells. Comments on this clone: As yet, its antigen is unknown.

There are 15 residues in the CDR3. Trimming left V 0 bases short and J 1 base short, with 9 bases between. Germline CDR1 is MNHNS and CDR2 is SASEGT. General study findings and limits: Sampling covered blood only; tissue repertoires likely differ. Sequencing depth was expected to affect clonotype sharing among donors.

This receptor was identified in a man younger than 30 in good health. Some clones in this sample may be carry-over from other donors' samples. What was sequenced was naive CD4+ T cells from PBMCs. Regarding subset: CD45RA+ positively selected. This chain joins TRBV6-1 and TRBJ1-1; D is uncertain. The CDR3 DNA reads TGTGCCAGCAGTGAAGCGGGTGTGTGGAACACTGAAGCTTTCTTT. Translated, it gives CASSEAGVWNTEAFF.